This TCR beta chain is from a study of regulatory and conventional T cells in RAG deficiency. The CDR3 runs to 12 residues. Germline V gene lookup returns CDR1 MNHEY and CDR2 SVGAGI. V was cut by 5 bases and J by 2 bases, with 4 bases left in between. With respect to this clone: The antigen is undetermined.

Study-level results: Shorter CDR3s in all patient subsets; >85% Treg-Tconv overlap in Omenn.

Sequencing used immunoSEQ multiplex PCR; TCRdb keeps in-frame clones, though not all of them. The top ten hold roughly 5.2% of the sample, which has around 30,000 clones, about 90% seen once. This sample also appeared in a second study, on regulatory T cells. Per that study: Primers: 52 TRBV forward and 13 TRBJ reverse.

The rearrangement uses TRBV6-5 and TRBJ1-3; D uncertain. Sequenced material: CD8+ T cells sorted from blood. This TCR was sampled from a human donor in good health. In DNA form, the CDR3 reads TGTGCCAGCAGTCCAGCTGGAAACACCATATATTTT. Its protein product is CASSPAGNTIYF.